This T cell receptor beta chain derives from a study of T cells in tuberculosis. Whole-study context: CD1B tetramers identified T cells specific for mycobacterial lipid GMM. Study-wide results and limits: Shorter CDR3-alpha in active tuberculosis partly drove smaller distances. Cases with active tuberculosis were adults, while controls were adolescents. Using the GMM-specific repertoire gave over 80% accuracy versus around 70% with motifs.

This table comes from immunoSEQ multiplex PCR, and its TCRdb copy is limited to in-frame clones, with some not included. The sample yields roughly 34,000 clones, 70% to 90% seen once. A remark on this clone: What it recognizes is unknown.

The CDR3 spans 15 residues. V was clipped by 4 bases and J by 7 bases, with 16 bases between them. The germline V gene has CDR1 ENHRY and CDR2 SYGVKD. Time point described: new active TB diagnosis, blood taken before or within 7 days of starting treatment. The receptor was derived from an adult with tuberculosis. Sequences were derived from PBMCs, sampled at tuberculosis diagnosis. This chain joins TRBV10-3 and TRBJ2-2; a possible D gene is TRBD2 (6 bases). The CDR3 loop reads CAISGSTSRGGELFF. The CDR3 bases are TGTGCCATCAGTGGTTCGACTAGTCGGGGCGGGGAGCTGTTTTTT.